The source of this T cell receptor beta chain is a study of blood T cell repertoires in COVID-19 (dated by TCRdb to 2018 to 2021). Some background on the complete study: Samples covering the acute and convalescent phases of COVID-19 were provided by collaborators in the United States, Italy and Spain. The prospective study material was composed of cDNA or gDNA derived from T cells, B-cell-depleted T cells, or PBMCs. Deeply sampled blood TCRbeta repertoires from subjects exposed to, actively infected with, or recovered from COVID-19 were included in the dataset. A freely available public database, intended as a resource for researchers studying the immune response to SARS-CoV-2, is where the repertoires were released. Samples were obtained from the ongoing ImmuneRACE study (first 160 participants) and from 1,254 subjects provided by 6 global collaborators. A de-identified subject ID, COVID-19 status, age in years and sex were almost always included in the sample metadata. Where available, HLA class I and class II types were taken from metadata supplied by the sample provider and were not determined by assay-based typing.

One collaborating source in Seattle enrolled patients while the patients were actively infected and followed the patients over time throughout the course of disease. Whole blood was collected in K2EDTA tubes by collaborating institutions according to the institutions' own protocols. For TCRbeta analysis, collaborator samples were shipped as frozen whole blood, as isolated PBMCs, or as DNA extracted from either sample type. TCRbeta CDR3 regions were amplified from genomic DNA using the immunoSEQ Assay, a bias-controlled multiplex PCR. Processing in the source paper ran as follows. Nucleated cell counts per sample were estimated from amplification of reference gene primers within the assay. To quantify the absolute abundance of each unique TCRbeta CDR3 rearrangement, sequence reads were collapsed and filtered. For each sample, productive Simpson clonality was calculated as the square root of Simpson's diversity index over productive rearrangements. This is the immuneACCESS table as TCRdb keeps it, with only in-frame sequences that have V and J called. A part of the clones is gone; compared with another copy, unresolved V genes explain less than half, and the rest is unexplained. That table gives V, J and clone size, and the DNA gave D and trimming. The sample records 150,000 to 200,000 clones, roughly 76% of which are singletons. 12% of the sample belongs to the ten largest clones.

The investigation overall reported the following: Clinical and demographic metadata were provided uncurated, with the amount varying by source and participant.

This clone has a single count. There is no known antigen for this receptor. Per-nucleotide qualities are absent, and no much larger clonotype sits a single base away. Sample: peripheral blood. This receptor was taken from a woman older than 75 with COVID-19, enrolled during active disease.

The DNA is TGTGCCAGCAGCGCCTCCGGGACTAGCAAGTATGAGCAGTTCTTC. It specifies CASSASGTSKYEQFF. The chain links TRBV9 with TRBJ2-1, with 9 bases in between that match TRBD2. V loses 3 bases at its end and J loses 8 bases; junction bases beyond the gene matches: 9. Taken from cysteine to phenylalanine, the CDR3 has 15 residues. Only the CDR3 part of the read is kept: 45 bases, read in frame from the first base. The germline V gene specifies SGDLS as CDR1 and YYNGEE as CDR2.